This TCR beta chain was recovered during a study of blood T cell repertoires in COVID-19. Study background: Whether acute or convalescent, the COVID-19 samples came from the United States, Italy and Spain. T cells, B-cell-depleted T cells, or PBMCs supplied cDNA or gDNA.

Original methodology: Nucleated cell number was recorded as an estimate derived from reference gene primer amplification. This table comes from immunoSEQ multiplex PCR, and its TCRdb copy is limited to in-frame clones, with some not included. V, J and clone size reflect that table, while D and trimming were determined from the DNA. In the table there are around 170,000 clones, around 84% of which are singletons. The CDR3 covers 14 residues. CDR1 is LNHDA and CDR2 is SQIVND in the germline V gene (reference sequence). The germline V and J ends were trimmed by 4 bases and 2 bases, with 11 bases remaining between them.

The sequenced material came from peripheral blood. The clonotype comes from a man aged 25 to 40 with active or convalescent COVID-19. The V and J genes are TRBV19 and TRBJ1-1, with D unresolved. The CDR3 DNA reads TGTGCCAGTAGTAAGAACGGGTTAAACACTGAAGCTTTCTTT. It is translated as CASSKNGLNTEAFF.